The rows below give T cell receptor beta chains drawn from one sample of a study of regulatory T cells in long-lasting Graves disease. TCRdb reanalysed the multiplex PCR reads using MiXCR and keeps one entry per CDR3 protein. This sample has 680,000 or so distinct CDR3 sequences; 15% to 20% occur once, and the top ten carry 15% to 20%. These data were also filed under a second study, of T cells in Graves' hyperthyroidism and ophthalmopathy.

The source was peripheral blood mononuclear cells (PBMCs), collected at new diagnosis, from a patient treated with antithyroid drugs. The receptors were gathered from a woman aged 30 to 39 with Graves disease. The conserved cysteine and the conserved F or W are not part of the CDR3 here. The order of the fields is CDR3 protein, D gene, V gene, J gene. D genes are given only for firm matches.

CDR3 protein: SASHRQGVFYEQY
D gene: TRBD1
V gene: TRBV20-1
J gene: TRBJ2-7

CDR3 protein: ATSDPDSSTDTQY
D gene: NA
V gene: TRBV24-1
J gene: TRBJ2-3

CDR3 protein: ASRSAPGLADQGDTQY
D gene: TRBD2
V gene: TRBV12-3/TRBV12-4
J gene: TRBJ2-3

CDR3 protein: ASSSRTSLSEQF
D gene: TRBD2
V gene: TRBV7-9
J gene: TRBJ2-1

CDR3 protein: ASSVSNSNQPQH
D gene: NA
V gene: TRBV9
J gene: TRBJ1-5

CDR3 protein: ASSFGWTEKSDTQY
D gene: NA
V gene: TRBV7-9
J gene: TRBJ2-3

CDR3 protein: SARGRGGSWSPLH
D gene: NA
V gene: TRBV20-1
J gene: TRBJ1-6

CDR3 protein: ASSQKPGELF
D gene: NA
V gene: TRBV3-1
J gene: TRBJ2-2

CDR3 protein: ASSVGQELSSPLH
D gene: NA
V gene: TRBV9
J gene: TRBJ1-6

CDR3 protein: ASSRDGRESNTGELF
D gene: NA
V gene: TRBV27
J gene: TRBJ2-2

CDR3 protein: ASSQTGTGTNYGYT
D gene: TRBD1
V gene: TRBV4-2
J gene: TRBJ1-2

CDR3 protein: ASSPLPSFYGYT
D gene: NA
V gene: TRBV18
J gene: TRBJ1-2

CDR3 protein: ASSLVDVGASGNTIY
D gene: NA
V gene: TRBV11-2
J gene: TRBJ1-3

CDR3 protein: ASSRTGSGQF
D gene: NA
V gene: TRBV3-1
J gene: TRBJ2-1

CDR3 protein: ASSQATGVPGTQY
D gene: TRBD1
V gene: TRBV6-1
J gene: TRBJ2-5

CDR3 protein: ASSRLTGFGQPQH
D gene: NA
V gene: TRBV19
J gene: TRBJ1-5

CDR3 protein: ASRTSGSWDTDTQY
D gene: TRBD2
V gene: TRBV5-1
J gene: TRBJ2-3

CDR3 protein: ASTIGVVGEQY
D gene: NA
V gene: TRBV28
J gene: TRBJ2-7

CDR3 protein: ASSHSRSATDTQY
D gene: NA
V gene: TRBV7-9
J gene: TRBJ2-3

CDR3 protein: SVEGTYEQY
D gene: NA
V gene: TRBV29-1
J gene: TRBJ2-7

CDR3 protein: ASASRGGTDTQY
D gene: NA
V gene: TRBV27
J gene: TRBJ2-3

CDR3 protein: ASSERELSYNEQF
D gene: TRBD2
V gene: TRBV2
J gene: TRBJ2-1

CDR3 protein: ASSSDQAGNEQF
D gene: NA
V gene: TRBV6-2/TRBV6-3
J gene: TRBJ2-1

CDR3 protein: ASSLMYRRDGGYT
D gene: NA
V gene: TRBV7-6
J gene: TRBJ1-2

CDR3 protein: ASSFVSPKGDNQPQH
D gene: NA
V gene: TRBV28
J gene: TRBJ1-5

CDR3 protein: ASSLSTGDLGGYT
D gene: NA
V gene: TRBV28
J gene: TRBJ1-2

CDR3 protein: ASSYAGTSSYNEQF
D gene: NA
V gene: TRBV7-3
J gene: TRBJ2-1

CDR3 protein: ASSLSPTVYSYNEQF
D gene: NA
V gene: TRBV27
J gene: TRBJ2-1

CDR3 protein: SAWRPNQPQH
D gene: NA
V gene: TRBV20-1
J gene: TRBJ1-5

CDR3 protein: ASRGLAASSYEQY
D gene: TRBD2
V gene: TRBV28
J gene: TRBJ2-7

CDR3 protein: ASSVAENTGELF
D gene: NA
V gene: TRBV6-1
J gene: TRBJ2-2

CDR3 protein: AWAVGSGNTIY
D gene: NA
V gene: TRBV12-3/TRBV12-4
J gene: TRBJ1-3

CDR3 protein: ASSLTGAGAYEQY
D gene: NA
V gene: TRBV18
J gene: TRBJ2-7

CDR3 protein: ASSPRIGSTDTQY
D gene: NA
V gene: TRBV7-9
J gene: TRBJ2-3

CDR3 protein: ASSQEGGRGEQY
D gene: TRBD2
V gene: TRBV4-1
J gene: TRBJ2-7

CDR3 protein: ASSRQGLGEKLF
D gene: NA
V gene: TRBV6-1
J gene: TRBJ1-4

CDR3 protein: SASPRTAEAF
D gene: NA
V gene: TRBV20-1
J gene: TRBJ1-1

CDR3 protein: ASSGRQGVSGNTIY
D gene: TRBD1
V gene: TRBV2
J gene: TRBJ1-3

CDR3 protein: ASSLTISGNTIY
D gene: NA
V gene: TRBV7-9
J gene: TRBJ1-3

CDR3 protein: ASSRDRGVSPLH
D gene: TRBD1
V gene: TRBV28
J gene: TRBJ1-6

CDR3 protein: AWSVGRFGELF
D gene: NA
V gene: TRBV30
J gene: TRBJ2-2

CDR3 protein: ASSWGTSGGEKTQY
D gene: TRBD2
V gene: TRBV19
J gene: TRBJ2-5

CDR3 protein: ASSLEADRIYGYT
D gene: NA
V gene: TRBV5-1
J gene: TRBJ1-2

CDR3 protein: ASSDSGNEQY
D gene: NA
V gene: TRBV6-1
J gene: TRBJ2-7

CDR3 protein: ASNLAGPTAEY
D gene: NA
V gene: TRBV2
J gene: TRBJ2-7

CDR3 protein: ASSQDPGQPYEQY
D gene: TRBD1
V gene: TRBV11-2
J gene: TRBJ2-7

CDR3 protein: SAREISGGSNQPQH
D gene: NA
V gene: TRBV20-1
J gene: TRBJ1-5

CDR3 protein: AWSVPSNTEAF
D gene: NA
V gene: TRBV30
J gene: TRBJ1-1

CDR3 protein: ATSRDRVSAYEQY
D gene: TRBD1
V gene: TRBV15
J gene: TRBJ2-7